The rows below give T cell receptor beta chains drawn from one sample of a study of blood T cell repertoires in COVID-19. The assay was immunoSEQ multiplex PCR, and TCRdb's table has in-frame clones only and misses some. The sample lists around 60,000 clones, around 79% seen once, with around 32% in the top ten. Input material: peripheral blood. The receptors stem from a human donor in a cohort sampled during active COVID-19. CDR3s include the opening cysteine and the closing phenylalanine or tryptophan. D genes are given only for firm matches. Clone size is not always given. Where it is, it says once, few, many or a class for expanded clones.

J gene,clone size,V gene,D gene,CDR3 protein,CDR3 DNA
TRBJ2-2,-,TRBV3-1/TRBV3-2,-,CASSQDRGATGTGELFF,TGTGCCAGCAGCCAAGATCGAGGCGCCACCGGGACCGGGGAGCTGTTTTTT
TRBJ2-1,-,TRBV29-1,-,CSVDFREGSGDPSYNEQFF,TGCAGCGTTGATTTTCGGGAAGGGAGCGGAGACCCCTCCTACAATGAGCAGTTCTTC
TRBJ1-1,-,TRBV6-5,-,CASRGIQGYTEAFF,TGTGCCAGCAGAGGGATACAGGGTTACACTGAAGCTTTCTTT
TRBJ2-7,-,TRBV29-1,-,CSVSQTSSYEQYF,TGCAGCGTTTCTCAGACTAGCTCCTACGAGCAGTACTTC
TRBJ2-7,few,TRBV5-5,-,CASSLFSSYEQYF,TGTGCCAGCAGCTTGTTTTCTTCCTACGAGCAGTACTTC
TRBJ1-2,-,TRBV6-4,-,CASSDGMSNGGYTF,TGTGCCAGCAGTGACGGTATGAGTAATGGTGGCTACACCTTC
TRBJ2-7,-,TRBV6-2/TRBV6-3,TRBD2,CASSSGGSYEQYF,TGTGCCAGCAGTTCGGGGGGGTCCTACGAGCAGTACTTC
TRBJ1-4,-,TRBV6-5,TRBD1,CASRPPGGPNEKLFF,TGTGCCAGCAGGCCGCCAGGGGGTCCCAATGAAAAACTGTTTTTT
TRBJ2-3,-,TRBV19,-,CASSTGAGDTQYF,TGTGCCAGTAGCACCGGCGCGGGAGATACGCAGTATTTT
TRBJ2-3,-,TRBV27,TRBD2,CASSLFPGRRRDTQYF,TGTGCCAGCAGTTTATTTCCCGGGAGGAGAAGAGATACGCAGTATTTT
TRBJ2-1,-,TRBV7-8,-,CASQTFRRAIEQFF,TGTGCCAGCCAGACTTTCAGGAGGGCTATTGAGCAGTTCTTC
TRBJ2-2,-,TRBV4-2,TRBD1,CASSQGKGAVGELFF,TGTGCCAGCAGCCAAGGGAAGGGGGCGGTCGGGGAGCTGTTTTTT
TRBJ1-4,-,TRBV6-1,TRBD1,CASSKETGGVPKAEKLFF,TGTGCCAGCAGTAAAGAGACAGGGGGCGTTCCCAAAGCAGAAAAACTGTTTTTT
TRBJ2-7,-,TRBV7-9,-,CASSLGGTDEQYF,TGTGCCAGCAGCTTAGGGGGCACCGACGAGCAGTACTTC
TRBJ1-5,-,TRBV28,TRBD1,CASRPGTGSQPQHF,TGTGCCAGCAGACCCGGGACAGGATCTCAGCCCCAGCATTTT
TRBJ2-1,-,TRBV2,-,CASSTTRFGKGYNEQFF,TGTGCCAGCAGTACGACTAGGTTCGGGAAGGGCTACAATGAGCAGTTCTTC
TRBJ2-3,-,TRBV29-1,TRBD1,CSVRQGSTDTQYF,TGCAGCGTTCGACAGGGAAGCACAGATACGCAGTATTTT
TRBJ2-7,-,TRBV4-2,TRBD1,CASRGTGVEQYF,TGTGCCAGCAGGGGGACAGGGGTTGAGCAGTACTTC
TRBJ2-1,-,TRBV5-1,-,CASSPLDGRRNEQFF,TGCGCCAGCAGCCCACTGGACGGGAGAAGGAATGAGCAGTTCTTC
TRBJ2-2,-,TRBV19,TRBD2,CASSTQKPSGKWTGELFF,TGTGCCAGTAGTACCCAAAAACCAAGCGGGAAATGGACCGGGGAGCTGTTTTTT
TRBJ1-6,-,TRBV5-1,TRBD1,CASSHGQGTYNSPLHF,TGCGCCAGCAGTCATGGACAGGGGACTTATAATTCACCCCTCCACTTT
TRBJ1-1,-,TRBV6-2/TRBV6-3,-,CASSPGNTEAFF,TGTGCCAGCAGTCCCGGGAACACTGAAGCTTTCTTT
TRBJ2-7,-,TRBV18,TRBD2,CASSPRDYTYEQYF,TGTGCCAGCTCACCCCGGGACTATACCTACGAGCAGTACTTC
TRBJ2-7,-,TRBV4-1,-,CASSQVPFATYEQYF,TGCGCCAGCAGCCAAGTTCCCTTCGCTACCTACGAGCAGTACTTC
TRBJ2-7,few,TRBV7-2,TRBD2,CASRGLAGGEQYF,TGTGCCAGCAGAGGGCTAGCGGGGGGTGAGCAGTACTTC
TRBJ1-1,few,TRBV7-8,TRBD1,CASSVKTGETEAFF,TGTGCCAGCAGCGTAAAGACAGGGGAGACTGAAGCTTTCTTT
TRBJ2-3,-,TRBV5-1,TRBD2,CASSLPARGGQDTQYF,TGCGCCAGCAGCTTGCCCGCCCGGGGGGGCCAAGATACGCAGTATTTT
TRBJ2-2,-,TRBV19,-,CASSIDKGIIRGSNTGELFF,TGTGCCAGTAGTATAGACAAGGGAATTATCAGGGGATCGAACACCGGGGAGCTGTTTTTT
TRBJ2-1,-,TRBV28,-,CASSLSGIDEQFF,TGTGCCAGCAGTTTATCAGGGATCGATGAGCAGTTCTTC
TRBJ2-2,-,TRBV5-8,TRBD2,CASSLGLAGGAGELFF,TGTGCCAGCAGCTTGGGACTAGCGGGAGGTGCCGGGGAGCTGTTTTTT
TRBJ2-1,-,TRBV28,-,CASSLDGSSYNEQFF,TGTGCCAGCAGTTTAGATGGCAGCTCCTACAATGAGCAGTTCTTC
TRBJ2-1,-,TRBV29-1,-,CSVEDATDEQFF,TGCAGCGTTGAAGACGCTACTGATGAGCAGTTCTTC
TRBJ1-5,-,TRBV11-2,TRBD1,CASSYGGQNNQPQHF,TGTGCCAGCAGCTACGGGGGACAGAACAATCAGCCCCAGCATTTT
TRBJ2-3,-,TRBV19,-,CASSIRRVGTDTQYF,TGTGCCAGTAGTATAAGGCGGGTGGGCACAGATACGCAGTATTTT
TRBJ1-1,-,TRBV7-6,-,CASSLGTGLNTEAFF,TGTGCCAGCAGCTTAGGAACAGGGCTGAACACTGAAGCTTTCTTT
TRBJ1-2,few,TRBV20-1,-,CSASLTGYYGYTF,TGCAGTGCTAGTCTGACAGGATACTATGGCTACACCTTC
TRBJ2-3,-,TRBV19,-,CASTLHGSLGDTQYF,TGTGCCAGTACCCTTCACGGGAGTTTAGGTGATACGCAGTATTTT
TRBJ1-1,-,TRBV19,TRBD1,CASTDRGRTEAFF,TGTGCCAGTACGGACAGGGGCCGGACTGAAGCTTTCTTT
TRBJ1-2,-,TRBV14,TRBD1,CASSPGQGYGYTF,TGTGCCAGCAGCCCTGGACAGGGGTATGGCTACACCTTC
TRBJ2-1,-,TRBV6-5,-,CASTGRSGNEQFF,TGTGCCAGCACCGGCCGGAGTGGCAATGAGCAGTTCTTC
TRBJ2-5,once,TRBV6-5,TRBD1,CASRSTGTETQYF,TGTGCCAGCAGATCGACAGGGACGGAGACCCAGTACTTC
TRBJ1-3,-,TRBV2,-,CASSASTGTSGNTIYF,TGTGCCAGCAGCGCCTCTACAGGGACCTCTGGAAACACCATATATTTT
TRBJ1-1,-,TRBV5-4,TRBD1,CASSARDRGIRTEAFF,TGTGCCAGCAGCGCCCGGGACAGGGGGATTCGGACTGAAGCTTTCTTT
TRBJ1-1,-,TRBV2,-,CASSQGENTEAFF,TGTGCCAGCAGCCAAGGGGAGAACACTGAAGCTTTCTTT
TRBJ2-1,-,TRBV6-6,TRBD1,CASRAGQGFYNEQFF,TGTGCCAGCAGGGCGGGACAGGGGTTCTACAATGAGCAGTTCTTC